One and the same sample provided the 23 T cell receptor beta chains below, sequenced in a study of blood T cell repertoires in COVID-19. Generated by immunoSEQ multiplex PCR, the TCRdb table keeps only in-frame clones and is missing some. Here the sample spans about 270,000 clones, approximately 90% being singletons. The sample was PBMCs or T cells enriched from blood (not recorded which). The receptors here all came from a middle-aged man who had been exposed to COVID-19.

V and J are TRBV9 and TRBJ1-2; 7 positions match TRBD1. In germline, CDR1 is SGDLS, CDR2 YYNGEE. The trim removed 4 bases at V and 3 bases at J, leaving 3 bases unmatched. CDR3 length equals 13 residues. CDR3 nucleotides: TGTGCCAGCAGCAACGACAGGGACTATGGCTACACCTTC. It encodes CASSNDRDYGYTF.

The chain employs TRBV29-1 and TRBJ1-2; 7 nucleotides line up with TRBD1. Germline CDR1 SQVTM, CDR2 ANQGSEA. The CDR3 spans 14 residues. After removal of 1 base from V and 0 bases from J, the junction contained 2 bases not matched to a gene. CDR3 amino acids: CSVEVTGANYGYTF. The CDR3, as DNA: TGCAGCGTTGAAGTTACAGGGGCTAACTATGGCTACACCTTC.

This chain uses TRBV7-3 with TRBJ1-1; the D is unclear. The V end was cut by 5 bases, the J end by 1 base, with 17 bases between. The CDR3 consists of 16 residues. Germline V gene lookup returns CDR1 SGHTA and CDR2 FQGTGA. As DNA, the CDR3 is TGTGCCAGCAGCCCCGGGTTTGGTCGGTCGAACACTGAAGCTTTCTTT. Protein: CASSPGFGRSNTEAFF.

The rearrangement links TRBV10-3 to TRBJ2-3; the match to TRBD2 covers 13 bases. The CDR3 has 20 residues. J lost 3 bases, V lost 0 bases, and 12 bases had no gene match. Germline CDR1 ENHRY, CDR2 SYGVKD. CDR3 sequence reads: CAISESGLAGERDPTDTQYF. DNA for the CDR3: TGTGCCATCAGTGAGTCAGGACTAGCGGGAGAACGGGACCCGACAGATACGCAGTATTTT.

This clone was seen only a few times. The rearrangement uses TRBV4-3 and TRBJ2-2; D not resolved. CDR1 and CDR2 from the germline V gene are LGHNA and YSLEER. V lost 0 bases, J lost 6 bases, and 11 bases lay in between. This CDR3 has 15 residues. CDR3 region: CASSQDLSSAGELFF. The CDR3 DNA sequence: TGCGCCAGCAGCCAAGATCTTTCGAGTGCCGGGGAGCTGTTTTTT.

The chain uses TRBV7-3 and TRBJ2-5; 8 positions match TRBD2. Unmatched junction bases numbered 1, after V lost 2 bases and J lost 2 bases. Germline values: CDR1 SGHTA, CDR2 FQGTGA. This CDR3 spans 14 amino acids. Written as DNA, the CDR3 is TGTGCCAGCAGCTTAGGGACTAGTCAAGAGACCCAGTACTTC. Amino acids: CASSLGTSQETQYF.

The chain has TRBV30 and TRBJ1-2, with D unclear. The CDR3 has 11 residues. Trimming took 2 bases from V and 8 from J, leaving 9 bases between them. Germline-derived CDR1 and CDR2 are GTSNPN and SVGIG (reference sequence). Written as DNA, the CDR3 is TGTGCCTGGAGTACGTTACGGGGCTACACCTTC. This gives the protein CAWSTLRGYTF.

This sequence joins TRBV30 and TRBJ1-2, with 7 positions matching TRBD1. The CDR3 loop spans 13 amino acids. Per the germline V gene, CDR1 is GTSNPN and CDR2 is SVGIG (reference sequence). V dropped 2 bases and J dropped 2; count of bases not matched to a gene: 2. Here the CDR3 reads CAWSRGQNYGYTF. The CDR3 coding sequence is TGTGCCTGGAGTCGGGGACAGAACTATGGCTACACCTTC.

In DNA, the CDR3 is TGTGCCAGTCGGACAGGGGGGAGGGGGGAGCAGTTCTTC. Translation: CASRTGGRGEQFF. The chain carries TRBV19 and TRBJ2-1, with TRBD1 matching 10 bases. Losses at the gene ends were 8 bases for V and 10 bases for J; bases not matched to a gene: 8. This CDR3 has 13 residues. CDR1 is LNHDA and CDR2 is SQIVND in the germline V gene (reference sequence).

The V call is TRBV4-1, the J call TRBJ1-4; weak D call: TRBD1 (6 bases). The germline V and J ends were trimmed by 4 bases and 0 bases, with 12 bases remaining between them. This CDR3 is 16 amino acids long. Per germline, CDR1 MGHRA and CDR2 YSYEKL. CDR3 sequence: CASSLKSGATNEKLFF. The CDR3 coding sequence is TGCGCCAGCAGCCTCAAATCAGGGGCAACTAATGAAAAACTGTTTTTT.

The chain recombines TRBV4-3 with TRBJ2-2, with 8 nucleotides matching TRBD2. CDR3 size: 17 residues. V shed 2 bases and J 6 bases; nucleotides not matched to a gene: 11. CDR1 is LGHNA, CDR2 YSLEER, per germline. DNA for the CDR3: TGCGCCAGCAGCCAACAGGAGAGCGGGAGTCCTCCCGGGGAGCTGTTTTTT. Translating it yields CASSQQESGSPPGELFF.

The chain is built from TRBV30 and TRBJ2-1; maybe TRBD2 (5 bases). This CDR3 contains 15 residues. The V and J ends lost 2 bases and 0 bases respectively, with 11 bases between them. CDR1 is GTSNPN and CDR2 is SVGIG in the germline V gene (reference sequence). Here the CDR3 DNA reads TGTGCCTGGAGTACGGGAAAAAGCTCCTACAATGAGCAGTTCTTC. Translating it yields CAWSTGKSSYNEQFF.

The chain joins TRBV13 to TRBJ2-5, with TRBD2 identical over 14 bases. J gave up 3 bases and V 4 bases, and 7 bases lay outside the gene matches. The CDR3 is 17 residues long. The germline CDR1 and CDR2 sequences are PRHDT and FYEKMQ (reference sequence). The CDR3 nucleotides read TGTGCCAGCAGCTCCACAGGGACTAGCGGGAGTAAAGAGACCCAGTACTTC. As protein: CASSSTGTSGSKETQYF.

The V and J genes are TRBV7-6 and TRBJ2-2; D unresolved. Trimming pared 0 bases from V and 2 bases from J, leaving 10 bases between. CDR3 length equals 16 residues. Germline V gene lookup returns CDR1 SGHVS and CDR2 FNYEAQ. In nucleotides, the CDR3 is TGTGCCAGCAGCTTAGCGAGCACAGTTAACACCGGGGAGCTGTTTTTT. Its protein product is CASSLASTVNTGELFF.

The V call is TRBV4-3, the J call TRBJ1-2; TRBD1 matches at 8 bases. Germline V gene data show CDR1 as LGHNA and CDR2 as YSLEER. This CDR3 has 15 residues. Losses at the gene ends were 1 base for V and 4 bases for J; bases not matched to a gene: 5. In DNA, the CDR3 is TGCGCCAGCAGCCAAGGGGCAGGGGGCCTCTATGGCTACACCTTC. Amino acid sequence: CASSQGAGGLYGYTF.

This clone has only one observation. The chain is built from TRBV28 and TRBJ1-6; the D is unclear. Germline V lookup: CDR1 MDHEN, CDR2 SYDVKM. This CDR3 has 16 residues. Trimming took 6 bases from V and 0 from J, leaving 12 bases between them. DNA of the CDR3: TGTGCCAGCAGGCCTCTACGGAGCTCCTATAATTCACCCCTCCACTTT. It codes for CASRPLRSSYNSPLHF. Filled out from reference TRBV28 and TRBJ1-6, the complete variable domain reads DVKVTQSSRYLVKRTGEKVFLECVQDMDHENMFWYRQDPGLGLRLIYFSYDVKMKEKGDIPEGYSVSREKKERFSLILESASTNQTSMYLCASRPLRSSYNSPLHFGNGTRLTVT.

This chain links TRBV5-1 with TRBJ2-3; TRBD2 aligns across 11 bases. J gave up 1 base and V 8 bases, and 9 bases lay outside the gene matches. The CDR3 loop spans 16 amino acids. Germline V CDR1 and CDR2: SGHRS, YFSETQ. The CDR3 DNA reads as TGCGCCAGTAACCCCGGGACTAGCGGCCGCACAGATACGCAGTATTTT. Translation gives CASNPGTSGRTDTQYF.

The chain joins TRBV6-5 to TRBJ1-4, with TRBD1 matching over 9 bases. Germline-derived CDR1 and CDR2 are MNHEY and SVGAGI. The CDR3 covers 13 residues. V dropped 6 bases and J dropped 8; count of bases not matched to a gene: 4. The CDR3 DNA follows: TGTGCCAGCAGAGGACAGGGGAGGGAAAAACTGTTTTTT. Translating gives CASRGQGREKLFF.

The chain recombines TRBV28 with TRBJ1-5; D is ambiguous. V lost 3 bases and J lost 6, with 12 bases in between. Per the germline V gene, CDR1 is MDHEN and CDR2 is SYDVKM. The CDR3 is 14 residues long. The CDR3 sequence: CASSLAVSRQPQHF. CDR3 in DNA: TGTGCCAGCAGTTTGGCAGTAAGTCGTCAGCCCCAGCATTTT.

The CDR3 DNA sequence: TGTGCCAGCAGTGAAACAGGGCTACGGAACACTGAAGCTTTCTTT. Protein sequence: CASSETGLRNTEAFF. The chain combines TRBV6-1 with TRBJ1-1; possible D gene TRBD1, 6 bases. The CDR3 loop spans 15 amino acids. Per germline, CDR1 MNHNS and CDR2 SASEGT. V dropped 2 bases and J dropped 1 base, with 11 bases sitting between them.

The J gene is TRBJ1-2, the V gene TRBV6-6; 8 bases match TRBD1. CDR1 and CDR2 from the germline V gene are MNHNY and SVGAGI (reference sequence). Unmatched junction bases numbered 5, after V lost 1 base and J lost 4 bases. This CDR3 is built from 15 residues. DNA of the CDR3: TGTGCCAGCAGTTACTTACAGGGGGGAAGCTATGGCTACACCTTC. Translation gives CASSYLQGGSYGYTF.

V and J are TRBV28 and TRBJ1-2; TRBD1 matches 9 bases. In germline, CDR1 is MDHEN, CDR2 SYDVKM. The length of the CDR3 is 16 residues. J lost 2 bases, V lost 5 bases, and 9 bases had no gene match. The CDR3 DNA reads TGTGCCAGCAGTGATCCGACAGGGGGAACCAACTATGGCTACACCTTC. It codes for CASSDPTGGTNYGYTF.

V is TRBV9 and J is TRBJ2-3; 7 bases align to TRBD2. The CDR3 spans 16 residues. Germline lookup yields CDR1 SGDLS and CDR2 YYNGEE. The J segment lost 2 bases and the V segment lost 0 bases, leaving 6 bases of the junction unmatched. CDR3 in DNA: TGTGCCAGCAGCGTAGGTCTAGCGGAACCCACAGATACGCAGTATTTT. It codes for CASSVGLAEPTDTQYF.